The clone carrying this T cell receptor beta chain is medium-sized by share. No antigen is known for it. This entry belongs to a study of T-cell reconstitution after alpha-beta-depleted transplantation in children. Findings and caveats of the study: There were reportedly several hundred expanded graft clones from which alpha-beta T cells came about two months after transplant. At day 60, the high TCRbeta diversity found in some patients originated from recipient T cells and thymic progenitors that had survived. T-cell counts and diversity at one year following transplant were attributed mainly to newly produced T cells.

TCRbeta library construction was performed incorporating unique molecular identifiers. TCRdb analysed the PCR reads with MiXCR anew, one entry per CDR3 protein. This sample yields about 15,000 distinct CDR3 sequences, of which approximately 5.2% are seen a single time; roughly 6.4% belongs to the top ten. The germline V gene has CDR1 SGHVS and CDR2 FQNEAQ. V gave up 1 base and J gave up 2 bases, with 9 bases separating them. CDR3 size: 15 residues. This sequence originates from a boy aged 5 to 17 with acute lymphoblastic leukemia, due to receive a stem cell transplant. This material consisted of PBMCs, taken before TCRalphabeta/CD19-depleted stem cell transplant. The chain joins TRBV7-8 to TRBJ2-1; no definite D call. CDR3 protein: CASSLERVPYNEQFF. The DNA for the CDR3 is TGTGCCAGCAGCTTAGAACGGGTCCCCTACAATGAGCAGTTCTTC.